What follows are 27 T cell receptor beta chains derived from one specimen sequenced in a study of T cells in Graves' hyperthyroidism and ophthalmopathy. The investigators amplified TCR beta CDR3 regions from RNA transcripts. Using the HTBI primer set, a first-round RT-PCR was run on the TCR CDR3. One entry per CDR3 protein, called by TCRdb with MiXCR from the multiplex PCR reads. The sample carries about 400,000 distinct CDR3 sequences, 15% to 17% recorded once. Material: blood. The receptors shown here come from a woman aged 18-29 years with Graves' hyperthyroidism.

This chain joins TRBV4-1 and TRBJ2-1; 11 bases fit TRBD2. The V segment lost 4 bases and the J segment 4 bases; nucleotides outside the gene matches: 9. This CDR3 has 17 amino acids. Germline V lookup: CDR1 MGHRA, CDR2 YSYEKL. The CDR3 region is CASSPGLAGNIYNEQFF. CDR3 bases: TGCGCCAGCAGCCCCGGACTAGCGGGTAACATTTACAATGAGCAGTTCTTC.

This clonotype appeared many times. CDR3 loop: CASSQEGRIFHNSPLHF. The CDR3 DNA sequence: TGTGCCAGCAGCCAAGAAGGACGGATCTTCCATAATTCACCCCTCCACTTT. The chain joins TRBV3-1 to TRBJ1-6; D gene uncertain. V was shortened by 0 bases and J by 5 bases, with 14 bases between the two germline ends. Germline loops: CDR1 LGHDT, CDR2 YNNKEL (reference sequence). The CDR3 extends over 17 amino acids. Looking up the rest from reference TRBV3-1 and TRBJ1-6 gives the full variable domain: DTAVSQTPKYLVTQMGNDKSIKCEQNLGHDTMYWYKQDSKKFLKIMFSYNNKELIINETVPNRFSPKSPDKAHLNLHINSLELGDSAVYFCASSQEGRIFHNSPLHFGNGTRLTVT.

At least ten counts were recorded for this clonotype. The chain couples TRBV6-1 to TRBJ1-6, with D tentatively TRBD1 (5 bases). The germline CDR1 and CDR2 sequences are MNHNS and SASEGT. The CDR3 runs 15 residues. V lost 2 bases and J 3 bases, leaving 8 bases between the germline ends. The CDR3 bases are TGTGCCAGCAGTGAATCCCAGGGCTATAATTCACCCCTCCACTTT. Translation gives CASSESQGYNSPLHF.

The DNA for the CDR3 is TGTGCCAGCAGTTACACCGGGACCTCTAATGAAAAACTGTTTTTT. Amino acids: CASSYTGTSNEKLFF. This chain joins TRBV6-5 and TRBJ1-4; D is perhaps TRBD1 (5 bases). CDR1 is MNHEY, CDR2 SVGAGI, per germline. CDR3 size: 15 residues. V lost 2 bases and J 3 bases, leaving 10 bases between the germline ends.

A few counts support this clonotype. The rearrangement links TRBV20-1 to TRBJ1-2, with 9 bases lining up with TRBD1. The CDR3 spans 13 residues. V gave up 7 bases and J gave up 7 bases; unmatched junction bases: 10. CDR1 and CDR2 (germline): DFQATT, SNEGSKA (reference sequence). CDR3 loop: CSDTGQGKIGYTF. CDR3 coding DNA: TGCAGTGACACAGGACAGGGGAAGATTGGCTACACCTTC.

This clonotype has a count of ten or more. This chain joins TRBV7-2 and TRBJ2-3; 7 nucleotides align to TRBD2. Germline assignment: CDR1 SGHTA and CDR2 FQGNSA. This CDR3 is built from 19 residues. The V segment lost 2 bases and the J segment 1 base; nucleotides outside the gene matches: 15. The CDR3 DNA follows: TGTGCCAGCAGCTTAAGTCGGGGCCTAGCGGCCTCTCGCACAGATACGCAGTATTTT. Translating it yields CASSLSRGLAASRTDTQYF.

This clonotype was counted many times. This chain links TRBV10-3 with TRBJ2-7; either TRBD1 or TRBD2 may fit D (6 bases each). This CDR3 is 12 amino acids long. V gave up 6 bases and J gave up 3 bases, with 9 bases separating them. Germline V gene lookup returns CDR1 ENHRY and CDR2 SYGVKD. CDR3 region: CAIRKGGYEQYF. The CDR3 DNA follows: TGTGCCATCAGAAAGGGGGGCTACGAGCAGTACTTC.

The sample holds many counts of this clonotype. The J gene is TRBJ1-3, the V gene TRBV2; D gene uncertain. With 2 bases removed from V and 0 bases from J, the gap between germline ends came to 14 bases. Per the germline V gene, CDR1 is SNHLY and CDR2 is FYNNEI. CDR3 size: 17 residues. Written as DNA, the CDR3 is TGTGCCAGCAGTGAACATTGGCTGTACAGCTCTGGAAACACCATATATTTT. Its translation: CASSEHWLYSSGNTIYF.

In this sample, this clonotype turned up many times. The genes are TRBV9 and TRBJ2-1; D is perhaps TRBD1 (6 bases). The CDR3 contains 15 residues. Trimming shortened V by 7 bases and J by 5 bases, and 19 bases separated the two germline ends. The germline V gene encodes CDR1 SGDLS and CDR2 YYNGEE. CDR3 in DNA: TGTGCCAGCGCACCCCCGCAGGACAGCCACAATGAGCAGTTCTTC. The encoded protein is CASAPPQDSHNEQFF.

This clonotype showed up many times. The chain links TRBV7-2 to TRBJ2-3; D is ambiguous. Germline V CDR1 and CDR2: SGHTA, FQGNSA. CDR3 length: 13 amino acids. V lost 3 bases and J 2 bases, leaving 6 bases between the germline ends. CDR3 in amino acids: CASSFTYTDTQYF. The CDR3 DNA is TGTGCCAGCAGCTTTACCTACACAGATACGCAGTATTTT.

This clonotype has a handful of counts. V is TRBV20-1 and J is TRBJ1-2; 9 bases align to TRBD1. V lost 5 bases and J lost 3; bases outside the gene matches: 7. The CDR3 is 14 amino acids. Germline V lookup: CDR1 DFQATT, CDR2 SNEGSKA (reference sequence). The CDR3 sequence: CSAPQGARDYGYTF. The CDR3 coding sequence is TGCAGTGCTCCACAGGGGGCGCGGGACTATGGCTACACCTTC.

The chain carries TRBV7-2 and TRBJ1-5; tentative D call: TRBD1 (5 bases). The length of the CDR3 is 18 residues. V dropped 4 bases and J dropped 3 bases, with 22 bases sitting between them. CDR1 and CDR2 (germline): SGHTA, FQGNSA. The CDR3 region is CASSSSWGGGPTNQPQHF. DNA for the CDR3: TGTGCCAGCAGCTCCTCCTGGGGGGGTGGCCCCACCAATCAGCCCCAGCATTTT.

The V and J genes are TRBV11-2 and TRBJ1-2; TRBD1 is a possible D gene (5 bases). V lost 0 bases to trimming and J lost 0 bases, with 8 bases between them. In germline, CDR1 is SGHAT, CDR2 FQNNGV. There are 15 residues in the CDR3. In DNA, the CDR3 is TGTGCCAGCAGCTTAGATCTAGGGGCTAACTATGGCTACACCTTC. Translating gives CASSLDLGANYGYTF.

Details on this clonotype: At one end the junction does not follow the germline gene, possibly because of a read error. The rearrangement joins TRBV14 to TRBJ1-1, with 8 bases that match TRBD1. Per germline, CDR1 SGHDN and CDR2 FVKESK. The CDR3 totals 15 residues. Here the CDR3 reads CASSQRQGSDTEASF. CDR3 sequence (DNA): TGTGCCAGCAGCCAGAGACAGGGGTCCGACACTGAAGCTTCCTTT.

The chain has TRBV6-9 and TRBJ2-7, with 11 bases fitting TRBD1. The V gene's germline CDR1 is MNHGY and CDR2 SVAAGI. Trimming removed 3 bases from V and 2 bases from J; junction bases left unmatched: 12. This CDR3 comprises 18 residues. The CDR3 nucleotides are TGTGCCAGCAGTTACGGGACAGGGGGTAGGGCAGGCCCCTACGAGCAGTACTTC. Translation gives CASSYGTGGRAGPYEQYF.

This clonotype was observed many times. This sequence joins TRBV12-3 or TRBV12-4 and TRBJ1-1, with 8 bases matching TRBD1. J gave up 5 bases and V 7 bases, and 6 bases lay outside the gene matches. This CDR3 spans 13 amino acids. As DNA, the CDR3 is TGTGCCAGCACCATGCAGGGGGCAACTGAAGCTTTCTTT. This codes for CASTMQGATEAFF.

V gene TRBV12-3 or TRBV12-4 combines with J gene TRBJ2-1; perhaps TRBD2 as D (5 bases). The CDR3 has 14 amino acids. Trimming took 7 bases from V and 7 from J, leaving 17 bases between them. The CDR3 is CASNVGDFANEQFF. The CDR3 DNA follows: TGTGCCAGCAACGTGGGAGATTTCGCGAATGAGCAGTTCTTC.

This chain uses TRBV5-5 with TRBJ2-7, with 8 positions matching TRBD2. Looked up from germline, CDR1 is SGHKS and CDR2 is YYEKEE (reference sequence). This CDR3 comprises 14 residues. The trim removed 6 bases at V and 3 bases at J, leaving 8 bases unmatched. The DNA of the CDR3 is TGTGCCAGCACCCGGACTAGCATTATCTACGAGCAGTACTTC. Translation gives CASTRTSIIYEQYF.

This clonotype was recorded at least ten times. This chain links TRBV10-1 with TRBJ1-2; D gene ambiguous. Between the trimmed V and J ends, which lost 6 bases and 4 bases, there was a span of 9 bases. The CDR3 has 12 amino acids. The germline gives CDR1 WNHNN, CDR2 SYGVQD (reference sequence). CDR3 loop: CASSVNTYGYTF. DNA for the CDR3: TGCGCCAGCAGCGTCAACACCTATGGCTACACCTTC.

This clonotype was detected ten times or more. V gene TRBV5-1 combines with J gene TRBJ2-5; a weak D match, TRBD2 (6 bases). The CDR3 covers 14 residues. Trimming removed 6 bases at V and 0 bases at J, with 12 bases between. Looked up from germline, CDR1 is SGHRS and CDR2 is YFSETQ. The CDR3 here is CASIIRDYQETQYF. CDR3 nucleotide sequence: TGCGCCAGCATCATCCGGGACTACCAAGAGACCCAGTACTTC.

The sample holds many counts of this clonotype. This sequence joins TRBV28 and TRBJ2-3; the D is unclear. Germline V CDR1 and CDR2: MDHEN, SYDVKM. V lost 1 base and J lost 5, with 7 bases in between. The CDR3 length is 13 residues. For the CDR3, the DNA is TGTGCCAGCAGTTTATCTGGGCGAGATACGCAGTATTTT. Translating gives CASSLSGRDTQYF.

This clonotype has at least ten counts. This chain connects TRBV20-1 to TRBJ2-1; no clear D. The ends were cut back, 2 bases at V and 3 bases at J, with 11 bases in the middle. CDR1 DFQATT and CDR2 SNEGSKA come from the germline V gene (reference sequence). The CDR3 extends over 14 amino acids. The CDR3 here is CSARQQVIYNEQFF. CDR3 sequence (DNA): TGCAGTGCTAGACAGCAAGTAATCTACAATGAGCAGTTCTTC.

This clonotype was counted ten times or more. The chain links TRBV6-1 to TRBJ2-7; possible D gene TRBD2, 5 bases. Looked up from germline, CDR1 is MNHNS and CDR2 is SASEGT. The CDR3 covers 14 residues. The V gene lost 5 bases and the J gene lost 6 bases, with 17 bases spanning the gap. For the CDR3, the DNA is TGTGCCAGCAGTCGATCCGGGTCAGAGGGCGAGCAGTACTTC. Translated, it gives CASSRSGSEGEQYF.

This clonotype occurred many times. The chain couples TRBV12-3 or TRBV12-4 to TRBJ2-7; 7 positions agree with TRBD1. J gave up 2 bases and V 5 bases, and 3 bases lay outside the gene matches. The CDR3 has 13 amino acids. In nucleotides, the CDR3 is TGTGCCAGCAGTGATGGGACAGCCTACGAGCAGTACTTC. This encodes CASSDGTAYEQYF.

Ten or more counts support this clonotype. The chain is built from TRBV6-1 and TRBJ1-2; D is unresolved. Germline CDR1 and CDR2: MNHNS and SASEGT. CDR3 length equals 16 residues. Trimming took off 6 bases at V and 0 bases at J, with 17 bases between the two ends. The CDR3 protein is CASRRSYIVANYGYTF. The CDR3 bases are TGTGCCAGCAGACGCTCATACATCGTTGCTAACTATGGCTACACCTTC.

The chain links TRBV5-6 to TRBJ1-1, with D uncertain. CDR1 is SGHDT and CDR2 is YYEEEE in the germline V gene. The CDR3 runs to 14 residues. Trimming shortened V by 0 bases and J by 5 bases, and 11 bases separated the two germline ends. CDR3 nucleotides: TGTGCCAGCAGCTTGGGGCAGGCGGGGACTGAAGCTTTCTTT. The encoded protein is CASSLGQAGTEAFF.

This clonotype has a count of ten or more. The V gene is TRBV11-1, the J gene TRBJ2-5; D tentatively reads TRBD1 or TRBD2 (6 bases each). V lost 3 bases and J 4 bases, leaving 9 bases between the germline ends. The CDR3 loop spans 13 amino acids. Germline CDR1 and CDR2: SGHAT and FQDESV (reference sequence). CDR3 residues: CASSFRGRETQYF. The CDR3 DNA reads as TGTGCCAGCAGCTTCCGGGGGCGAGAGACCCAGTACTTC.